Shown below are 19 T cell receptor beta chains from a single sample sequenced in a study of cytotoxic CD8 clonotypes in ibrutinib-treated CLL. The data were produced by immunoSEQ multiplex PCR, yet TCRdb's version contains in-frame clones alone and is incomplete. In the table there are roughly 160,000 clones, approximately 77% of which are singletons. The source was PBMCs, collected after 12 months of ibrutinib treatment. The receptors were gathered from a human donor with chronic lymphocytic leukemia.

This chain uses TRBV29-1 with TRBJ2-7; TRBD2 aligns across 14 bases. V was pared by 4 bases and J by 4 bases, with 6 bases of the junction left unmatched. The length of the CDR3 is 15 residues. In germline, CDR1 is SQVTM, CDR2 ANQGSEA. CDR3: CSVVRGLAGVYEQYF. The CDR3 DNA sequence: TGCAGCGTTGTACGGGGACTAGCGGGAGTATACGAGCAGTACTTC.

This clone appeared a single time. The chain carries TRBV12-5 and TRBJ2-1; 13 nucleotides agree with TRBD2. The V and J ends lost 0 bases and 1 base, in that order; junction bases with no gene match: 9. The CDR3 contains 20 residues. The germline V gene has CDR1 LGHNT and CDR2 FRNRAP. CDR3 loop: CASGLVGGTSGAFSYNEQFF. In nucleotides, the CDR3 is TGTGCTAGTGGTTTGGTAGGTGGGACTAGCGGGGCGTTTTCCTACAATGAGCAGTTCTTC.

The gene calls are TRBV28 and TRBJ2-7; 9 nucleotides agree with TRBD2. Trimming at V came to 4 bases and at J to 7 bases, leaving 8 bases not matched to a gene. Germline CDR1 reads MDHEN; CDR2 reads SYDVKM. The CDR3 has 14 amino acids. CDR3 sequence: CASSSGGGAREQYF. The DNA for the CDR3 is TGTGCCAGCAGTTCTGGCGGGGGGGCCAGGGAGCAGTACTTC.

CDR3 protein: CASSITRDTEAFF. The CDR3, as DNA: TGTGCCAGTAGTATAACGCGGGACACTGAAGCTTTCTTT. The chain links TRBV19 to TRBJ1-1; D is unclear. This CDR3 spans 13 amino acids. V was shortened by 2 bases and J by 3 bases, with 7 bases between the two germline ends. Germline CDR1 and CDR2: LNHDA and SQIVND (reference sequence).

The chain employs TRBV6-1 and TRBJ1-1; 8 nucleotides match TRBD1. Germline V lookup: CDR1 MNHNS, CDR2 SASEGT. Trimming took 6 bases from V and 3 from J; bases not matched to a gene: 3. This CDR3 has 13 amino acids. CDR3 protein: CASSEDRDTEAFF. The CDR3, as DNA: TGTGCCAGCAGCGAGGACAGGGACACTGAAGCTTTCTTT.

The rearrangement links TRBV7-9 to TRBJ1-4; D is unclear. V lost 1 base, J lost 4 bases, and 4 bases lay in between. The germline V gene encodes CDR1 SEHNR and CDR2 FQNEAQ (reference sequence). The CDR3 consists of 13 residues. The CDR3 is CASSLEGNEKLFF. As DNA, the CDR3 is TGTGCCAGCAGCTTAGAGGGTAATGAAAAACTGTTTTTT.

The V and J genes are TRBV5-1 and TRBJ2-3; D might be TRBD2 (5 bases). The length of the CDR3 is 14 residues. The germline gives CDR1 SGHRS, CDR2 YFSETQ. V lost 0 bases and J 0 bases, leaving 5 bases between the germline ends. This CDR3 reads CASSLGESTDTQYF. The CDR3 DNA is TGCGCCAGCAGCTTGGGGGAGAGCACAGATACGCAGTATTTT.

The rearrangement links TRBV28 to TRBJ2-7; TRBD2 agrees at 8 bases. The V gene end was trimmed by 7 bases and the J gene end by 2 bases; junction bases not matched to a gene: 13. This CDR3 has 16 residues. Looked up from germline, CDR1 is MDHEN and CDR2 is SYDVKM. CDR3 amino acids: CASTPASGFLAYEQYF. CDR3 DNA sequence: TGTGCCAGCACTCCCGCTAGCGGGTTCCTAGCCTACGAGCAGTACTTC.

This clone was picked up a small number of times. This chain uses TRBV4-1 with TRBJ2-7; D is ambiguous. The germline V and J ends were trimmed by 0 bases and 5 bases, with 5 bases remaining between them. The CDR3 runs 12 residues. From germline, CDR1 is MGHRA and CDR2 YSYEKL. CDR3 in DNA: TGCGCCAGCAGCCAAGAGGGAAACGAGCAGTACTTC. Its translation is CASSQEGNEQYF.

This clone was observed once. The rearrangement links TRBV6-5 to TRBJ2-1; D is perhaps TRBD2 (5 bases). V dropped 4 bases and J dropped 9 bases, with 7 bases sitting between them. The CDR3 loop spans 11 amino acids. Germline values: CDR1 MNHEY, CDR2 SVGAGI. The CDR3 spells CASSLGGEQFF. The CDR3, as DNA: TGTGCCAGCAGTTTAGGAGGTGAGCAGTTCTTC.

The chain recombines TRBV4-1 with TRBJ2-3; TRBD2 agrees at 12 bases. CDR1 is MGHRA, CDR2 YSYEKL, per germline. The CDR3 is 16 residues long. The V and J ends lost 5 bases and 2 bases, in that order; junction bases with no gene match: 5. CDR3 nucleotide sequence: TGCGCCAGCAGCGTCCGACTAGCGGGGGCCACAGATACGCAGTATTTT. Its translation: CASSVRLAGATDTQYF.

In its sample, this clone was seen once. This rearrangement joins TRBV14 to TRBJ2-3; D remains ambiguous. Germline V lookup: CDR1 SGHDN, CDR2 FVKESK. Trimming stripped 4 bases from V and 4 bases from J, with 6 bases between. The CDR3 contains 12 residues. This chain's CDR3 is CASSPAADTQYF. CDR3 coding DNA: TGTGCCAGCAGCCCCGCGGCAGATACGCAGTATTTT.

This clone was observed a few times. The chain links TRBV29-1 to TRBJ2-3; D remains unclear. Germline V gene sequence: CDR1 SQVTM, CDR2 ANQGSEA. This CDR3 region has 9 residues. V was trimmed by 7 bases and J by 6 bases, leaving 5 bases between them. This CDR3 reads CSDGDTQYF. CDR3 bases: TGCAGCGACGGGGATACGCAGTATTTT.

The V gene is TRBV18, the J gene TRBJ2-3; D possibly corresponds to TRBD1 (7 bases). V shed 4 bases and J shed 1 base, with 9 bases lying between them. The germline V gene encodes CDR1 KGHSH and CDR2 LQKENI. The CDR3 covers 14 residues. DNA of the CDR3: TGTGCCAGCTCACTCAGGGGGGGCACAGATACGCAGTATTTT. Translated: CASSLRGGTDTQYF.

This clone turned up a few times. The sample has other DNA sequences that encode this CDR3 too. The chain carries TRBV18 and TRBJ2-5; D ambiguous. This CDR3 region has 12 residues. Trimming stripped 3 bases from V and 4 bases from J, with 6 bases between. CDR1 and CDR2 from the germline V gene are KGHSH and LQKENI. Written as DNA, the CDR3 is TGTGCCAGCTCACCCCAGAGAGAGACCCAGTACTTC. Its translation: CASSPQRETQYF.

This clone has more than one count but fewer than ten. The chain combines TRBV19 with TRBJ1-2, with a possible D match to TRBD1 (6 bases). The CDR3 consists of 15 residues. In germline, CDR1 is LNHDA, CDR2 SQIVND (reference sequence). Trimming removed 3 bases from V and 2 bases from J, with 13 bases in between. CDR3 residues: CASSIHPTGNYGYTF. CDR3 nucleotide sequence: TGTGCCAGTAGTATTCACCCGACAGGAAACTATGGCTACACCTTC.

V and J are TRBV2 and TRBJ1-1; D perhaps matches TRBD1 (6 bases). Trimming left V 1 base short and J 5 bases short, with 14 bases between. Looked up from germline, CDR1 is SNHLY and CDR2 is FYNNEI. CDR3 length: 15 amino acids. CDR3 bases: TGTGCCAGCAGTGAAGGGGGGGGCGCTCGGACTGAAGCTTTCTTT. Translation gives CASSEGGGARTEAFF. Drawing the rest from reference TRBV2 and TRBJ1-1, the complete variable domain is EPEVTQTPSHQVTQMGQEVILRCVPISNHLYFYWYRQILGQKVEFLVSFYNNEISEKSEIFDDQFSVERPDGSNFTLKIRSTKLEDSAMYFCASSEGGGARTEAFFGQGTRLTVV.

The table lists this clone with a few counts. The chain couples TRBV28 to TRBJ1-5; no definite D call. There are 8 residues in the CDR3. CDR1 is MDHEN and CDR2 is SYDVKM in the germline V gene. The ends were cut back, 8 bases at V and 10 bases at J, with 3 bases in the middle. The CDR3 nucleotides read TGTGCCAGCGGTCCCCAGCATTTT. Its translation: CASGPQHF.

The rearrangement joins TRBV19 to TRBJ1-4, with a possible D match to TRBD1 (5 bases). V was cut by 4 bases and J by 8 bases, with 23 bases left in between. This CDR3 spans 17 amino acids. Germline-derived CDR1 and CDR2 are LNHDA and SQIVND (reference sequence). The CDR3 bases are TGTGCCAGTAGTACTTCTCGCCAGGTCTTATGGGGGGAAAAACTGTTTTTT. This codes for CASSTSRQVLWGEKLFF.